Following are 5 T cell receptor beta chains from one sample sequenced in a study of tumor and adjacent non-tumor tissue in lung cancer. TCRbeta libraries were built with three rounds of nested PCR, modified from ARM-PCR. From the multiplex PCR reads, TCRdb called clonotypes with MiXCR, one entry per CDR3 protein. The table has more than 120,000 distinct CDR3 sequences, roughly 70% seen once. No cell sorting was done before RNA was extracted from the tissue. The sequencing sample was made of lung tumor tissue. The receptors originated from a man between 60 and 75 years old with small cell lung cancer.

The chain couples TRBV6-1 to TRBJ2-5; D might be TRBD2 (5 bases). The germline V and J ends were trimmed by 8 bases and 11 bases, with 21 bases remaining between them. CDR3 size: 13 residues. Germline values: CDR1 MNHNS, CDR2 SASEGT. The CDR3 nucleotides are TGTGCCAGCCTACGTGTGTGGGGAGAGAGACAGTACTTC. This encodes CASLRVWGERQYF.

In this sample, this clonotype turned up many times. The V call is TRBV5-5, the J call TRBJ2-7; TRBD2 might be the D (6 bases). Trimming pared 4 bases from V and 0 bases from J, leaving 14 bases between. CDR1 SGHKS and CDR2 YYEKEE come from the germline V gene (reference sequence). The CDR3 runs 15 residues. CDR3 protein: CASSPLRGISYEQYF. The CDR3 coding sequence is TGTGCCAGCAGCCCATTACGGGGGATCTCCTACGAGCAGTACTTC.

In regard to this clonotype: This could be a read error, since a much larger clone is one nucleotide away. The chain joins TRBV20-1 to TRBJ2-1; unclear D gene. Per germline, CDR1 DFQATT and CDR2 SNEGSKA (reference sequence). The germline V and J ends were trimmed by 6 bases and 2 bases, with 11 bases remaining between them. The CDR3 is made up of 13 amino acids. The DNA of the CDR3 is TGCAGTGCGCCCGACGTGACCTACAATGAGCAGTTCTTC. It translates to CSAPDVTYNEQFF.

In its sample, this clonotype was seen many times. The chain combines TRBV5-1 with TRBJ1-5; possibly TRBD1 for D (6 bases). This CDR3 contains 14 residues. Trimming removed 3 bases at V and 4 bases at J, with 11 bases between. Germline CDR1 is SGHRS and CDR2 is YFSETQ. CDR3 amino acids: CASSWDIRNQPQHF. CDR3 in DNA: TGCGCCAGCAGCTGGGACATTAGGAATCAGCCCCAGCATTTT.

This clonotype has a handful of counts. V gene TRBV28 combines with J gene TRBJ2-3, with D perhaps assigned TRBD1 or TRBD2 (5 bases each). Trimming shortened V by 11 bases and J by 0 bases, and 18 bases separated the two germline ends. Germline V gives CDR1 MDHEN, CDR2 SYDVKM. CDR3 size: 15 residues. CDR3 nucleotide sequence: TGTGCCGCGCCACCCCGGGACGGAAGCACAGATACGCAGTATTTT. Protein: CAAPPRDGSTDTQYF.